This T cell receptor beta chain emerged from a study of blood T cell repertoires in COVID-19. In the study overall: Acute and convalescent COVID-19 specimens originated in the United States, Italy and Spain. From T cells, B-cell-depleted T cells, or PBMCs came the material, which was cDNA or gDNA.

V dropped 7 bases and J dropped 0 bases, with 19 bases sitting between them. This CDR3 is 18 amino acids long. Germline V gene data show CDR1 as SNHLY and CDR2 as FYNNEI. The data were produced by immunoSEQ multiplex PCR, yet TCRdb's version contains in-frame clones alone and is incomplete. The sample has fewer than 200,000 clones; about 82% are singletons. The receptor comes from an elderly woman with COVID-19, enrolled during active disease. Sample: peripheral blood. The genes are TRBV2 and TRBJ2-6, with D tentatively TRBD1 (5 bases). This chain's CDR3 is CASTKGVGASSGANVLTF. CDR3 DNA: TGTGCCAGCACCAAAGGGGTAGGGGCGAGCTCTGGGGCCAACGTCCTGACTTTC. Full variable domain (outside the CDR3, taken from reference TRBV2 and TRBJ2-6): EPEVTQTPSHQVTQMGQEVILRCVPISNHLYFYWYRQILGQKVEFLVSFYNNEISEKSEIFDDQFSVERPDGSNFTLKIRSTKLEDSAMYFCASTKGVGASSGANVLTFGAGSRLTVL.